This passage covers 11 T cell receptor beta chains from one sample sequenced in a study of shared clonotypes between healthy human individuals. Here immunoSEQ multiplex PCR was the method, and the copy in TCRdb shows in-frame clones only, minus some. The repertoire consists of some 2.4 million clones, with over 85% occurring once and the leading ten covering 0.36%. Sequencing was done on a sample of naive CD4+ T cells from PBMCs. Subset indicated: CD45RA+ positively selected. All receptors derive from a man aged 18 to 35 in good health. Some clones in this sample may be carry-over from other donors' samples.

The rearrangement links TRBV5-1 to TRBJ2-1, with D perhaps matching TRBD1 (6 bases). This CDR3 region has 15 residues. Germline V gene data show CDR1 as SGHRS and CDR2 as YFSETQ. Trimming stripped 0 bases from V and 3 bases from J, with 10 bases between. The CDR3 coding sequence is TGCGCCAGCAGCTTGGCTACAGGGAACTACAATGAGCAGTTCTTC. Translating it yields CASSLATGNYNEQFF.

The chain combines TRBV27 with TRBJ2-4; D tentatively fits TRBD1 or TRBD2 (8 bases each). Germline CDR1 reads MNHEY; CDR2 reads SMNVEV (reference sequence). Trimming pared 3 bases from V and 1 base from J, leaving 31 bases between. The CDR3 totals 22 residues. The CDR3 DNA reads as TGTGCCAGCAGTTTCATCACTGGACAGGGTTGGGGCGGGAGGTCTGCCAAAAACATTCAGTACTTC. This translates into CASSFITGQGWGGRSAKNIQYF.

The chain recombines TRBV5-4 with TRBJ2-7; perhaps TRBD1 as D (5 bases). Germline V lookup: CDR1 SGHNT, CDR2 YYREEE (reference sequence). The length of the CDR3 is 14 residues. The V and J ends lost 3 bases and 0 bases respectively, with 10 bases between them. The chain's CDR3 is CASSSTVTSYEQYF. The CDR3 DNA reads as TGTGCCAGCAGCTCGACAGTTACCTCCTACGAGCAGTACTTC.

CDR3 in DNA: TGTGCCAGCAGCACGGCCGCCGACAGGGGGCGAGAGACCCAGTACTTC. It codes for CASSTAADRGRETQYF. The chain employs TRBV9 and TRBJ2-5; 10 positions match TRBD1. CDR3 size: 16 residues. Germline assignment: CDR1 SGDLS and CDR2 YYNGEE. The junction had 10 bases not matched to a gene; V was cut back by 4 bases and J by 4 bases.

This chain uses TRBV27 with TRBJ1-2; D is unclear. This CDR3 is built from 16 residues. The V and J ends lost 4 bases and 3 bases respectively, with 18 bases between them. Germline assignment: CDR1 MNHEY and CDR2 SMNVEV (reference sequence). This CDR3 reads CASSSLHAFPDYGYTF. In DNA, the CDR3 is TGTGCCAGCAGTTCCCTACACGCCTTCCCAGACTATGGCTACACCTTC.

This clone was observed a single time. V usage is TRBV6-1 and J usage is TRBJ1-1, with a tentative D call TRBD1 (5 bases). This CDR3 has 15 residues. The V and J ends lost 2 bases and 6 bases respectively, with 16 bases between them. From germline, CDR1 is MNHNS and CDR2 SASEGT. The CDR3 spells CASSERGRASPEAFF. DNA for the CDR3: TGTGCCAGCAGTGAACGTGGCAGGGCTAGTCCTGAAGCTTTCTTT.

This chain joins TRBV18 and TRBJ1-4; D is unresolved. Trimming took off 1 base at V and 8 bases at J, with 11 bases between the two ends. Germline lookup yields CDR1 KGHSH and CDR2 LQKENI. The CDR3 extends over 14 amino acids. CDR3 nucleotide sequence: TGTGCCAGCTCACCACAGGTGTTTAGAGAAAAACTGTTTTTT. Amino acids: CASSPQVFREKLFF.

The chain couples TRBV9 to TRBJ1-1; 10 bases are shared with TRBD1. From germline, CDR1 is SGDLS and CDR2 YYNGEE. The CDR3 is 16 amino acids. With 6 bases clipped from V and 5 bases from J, the junction kept 13 bases outside the gene matches. DNA of the CDR3: TGTGCCAGCACCCGAACGACAGGGGGCGCGGGGACTGAAGCTTTCTTT. This codes for CASTRTTGGAGTEAFF.

A single count supports this clone. This CDR3 is also generated by other DNA sequences in the sample. This chain joins TRBV6-5 and TRBJ1-2; D is undetermined. The germline CDR1 and CDR2 sequences are MNHEY and SVGAGI. The CDR3 is 14 amino acids. The V end lost 0 bases, the J end lost 3 bases, and 8 bases lay between the germline ends. Written as DNA, the CDR3 is TGTGCCAGCAGTTACTCGAAGATGGACTATGGCTACACCTTC. Its translation: CASSYSKMDYGYTF.

The V and J genes are TRBV7-9 and TRBJ2-1; tentatively, D is TRBD2 (5 bases). Between the trimmed V and J ends, which lost 5 bases and 8 bases, there was a span of 7 bases. The CDR3 sequence is 11 residues long. Germline assignment: CDR1 SEHNR and CDR2 FQNEAQ (reference sequence). CDR3 DNA sequence: TGTGCCAGCAGCGACGGGGATGAGCAGTTCTTC. This codes for CASSDGDEQFF.

This chain joins TRBV9 and TRBJ1-1; D unclear. The V end lost 0 bases, the J end lost 6 bases, and 6 bases lay between the germline ends. Germline CDR1 reads SGDLS; CDR2 reads YYNGEE. This CDR3 is 12 amino acids long. CDR3 sequence reads: CASSVEGAEAFF. The CDR3 region has the DNA TGTGCCAGCAGCGTAGAGGGTGCTGAAGCTTTCTTT.